The 5 T cell receptor beta chains in this list originate from one sample, sequenced in a study of shared clonotypes between healthy human individuals. The data were produced by immunoSEQ multiplex PCR, yet TCRdb's version contains in-frame clones alone and is incomplete. The repertoire consists of over a million clones, with more than 75% occurring once and the leading ten covering 0.6% to 0.7%. Sequenced material: memory CD4+ T cells from PBMCs. As for subset: CD45RA-negative fraction. The receptors derive from a man aged 18-30 years in good health. Some clones in this sample may be carry-over from other donors' samples.

The chain uses TRBV28 and TRBJ2-1, with TRBD1 as a possible D gene (7 bases). Per germline, CDR1 MDHEN and CDR2 SYDVKM. Trimming shortened V by 6 bases and J by 8 bases, and 23 bases separated the two germline ends. The CDR3 contains 16 residues. The CDR3 DNA is TGTGCCAGCAGCGCCCTTATGACAGGGACTTTCGATGAGCAGTTCTTC. Translation: CASSALMTGTFDEQFF.

The J gene is TRBJ2-7, the V gene TRBV7-9, with 7 bases aligning to TRBD1. V dropped 4 bases and J dropped 3; count of bases not matched to a gene: 9. The CDR3 has 15 amino acids. Germline CDR1 reads SEHNR; CDR2 reads FQNEAQ (reference sequence). This CDR3 is CASSSQGLLFYEQYF. The CDR3 DNA follows: TGTGCCAGCAGCTCACAGGGGTTGCTGTTCTACGAGCAGTACTTC.

This sequence joins TRBV28 and TRBJ2-7; a weak D match, TRBD1 (5 bases). Trimming removed 5 bases at V and 12 bases at J, with 17 bases between. Germline CDR1 and CDR2: MDHEN and SYDVKM. The CDR3 runs 12 residues. The CDR3 DNA reads TGTGCCAGCAGTCCCAGACGGACATTCCGGTACTTC. Amino acid sequence: CASSPRRTFRYF.

DNA for the CDR3: TGTGCCAGCAGCCAACGGGGCGGGAGGACCTACGAGCAGTACTTC. Its translation is CASSQRGGRTYEQYF. The chain is built from TRBV7-2 and TRBJ2-7, with 8 bases fitting TRBD2. The CDR3 consists of 15 residues. V lost 5 bases, J lost 2 bases, and 8 bases stayed unmatched. The germline CDR1 and CDR2 sequences are SGHTA and FQGNSA.

The chain carries TRBV5-8 and TRBJ2-4; D may be TRBD1 or TRBD2 (5 bases each). CDR1 is SGHTS and CDR2 is YDEGEE in the germline V gene. CDR3 length: 15 amino acids. V lost 4 bases, J lost 0 bases, and 11 bases lay in between. This CDR3 reads CASSGGSLAKNIQYF. Written as DNA, the CDR3 is TGTGCCAGCAGCGGGGGTTCTCTAGCCAAAAACATTCAGTACTTC.